Listed here is a single TCR beta chain. This clonotype was seen many times. Its binding antigen is unknown. No quality values exist for individual bases; no much larger clone is one base distant. cDNA was synthesized by template-switch 5'RACE using a primer carrying a 10-nucleotide random unique molecular identifier by which each TCR transcript was tagged. Each sequencing run produced over 190 million TCR-beta sequences covering 15-18 subjects. The RNeasy kit was used to extract total RNA. The KAPA Real-time Library Amplification kit was used to amplify TCR-beta VDJ regions with primers for the TCR constant region and the 5'RACE anchor. A first PCR added sample indexes and Illumina adaptors, and a second PCR then raised library yield. After Ampure bead purification, the TCR product of roughly 650 bp was size-selected on a 2% E-gel SizeSelection system. Before pooling, libraries had their quality checked on a Bioanalyzer, their concentration measured with Qubit, and their quantity determined with the Kapa Library Quantification kit. An Illumina HiSeq 2500 sequenced the libraries paired-end 2 x 150 bp. To increase sequence diversity, about 23-32% phiX was spiked into each library pool. Per the authors' processing: Quality-filtered reads were processed with the UMI-based MiGEC pipeline, which removed over 75% of raw TCR sequences during error correction. VDJ genes were aligned to IMGT germline references, and clonotypes were defined by unique CDR3 amino acid sequence plus V-J genes. VDJtools evaluated clonal expansion, Shannon diversity and CDR3 relatedness (CalcPairwiseDistances, ClusterSamples); CLCbio workbench built phylogenetic trees. Expanded clones were defined as having at least 8 unique UMIs, based on coefficient-of-variation modelling across technical triplicates. Using fastp trimming at Q25 and MiXCR clonotype assembly, TCRdb reanalyzed the public sequencing data and kept in-frame beta chains. Entries that share a CDR3 protein sequence are merged under the most common genes and DNA. TCRdb, not the authors, supplied the V and J calls. This sample holds about 80,000 distinct CDR3 sequences; approximately 5.8% were observed only once. The ten largest make up approximately 7.9% of the sample.

The record originates from a study of neurological immune-mediated disorders (dated by TCRdb to between 2018 and 2021). Regarding the study in general: Among the 35 or so multiple sclerosis patients, about 30 had relapsing-remitting MS and 3 had secondary progressive MS. Peripheral blood TCR-beta repertoires from HTLV-I-associated myelopathy (HAM/TSP) patients, multiple sclerosis patients and healthy controls were compared by UMI-based sequencing. Alongside PBMC samples, the set of approximately 100 TCR-beta libraries contained longitudinal samples, technical triplicates, and paired CD4+ and CD8+ T-cell subsets that had been sorted. Longitudinal HAM/TSP donors and healthy donors each had 3 time-points at intervals of about 3-45 months. The cohort comprised about 71 subjects: 14 HAM/TSP patients, approximately 34 multiple sclerosis patients and around 20 healthy controls. The investigation overall reported the following: No identical CDR3 amino acid sequences were found to be shared among expanded clones across subjects, suggesting that TCR-beta repertoires were private in all groups. Phylogenetic analysis grouped repertoires from 18 of 34 MS patients into a cluster of related CDR3 sequences, suggesting a possible repertoire-level signature. The MS cluster was not associated with any clinical or MRI features, and the authors stated that larger cohorts are needed. TCR clonal expansion was highest in HAM/TSP patients and lowest in MS patients, with MS patients falling below even healthy controls.

The sample's time point label, in plain terms: longitudinal time-point 2. Unsorted PBMC libraries were generated from 2 million PBMCs stored in RNAlater at -80 °C until RNA extraction. Multiple sclerosis patients were enrolled in a US clinical protocol under which disease progression was evaluated by magnetic resonance imaging. Peripheral blood was subjected to Ficoll-Hypaque density gradient centrifugation to isolate PBMCs, which were then cryopreserved in liquid nitrogen. For this chain, trimming is 1 base at the V end and 0 bases at the J end, and the number of junction bases without a gene match is 8. The CDR3 spans 17 residues, from the cysteine through the phenylalanine. Here the CDR3 DNA is all that survives: 51 bases in frame from base 1. CDR1 and CDR2 (SEHNR, FQNEAQ) derive from the germline V gene (reference sequence).

The V and J segments used are TRBV7-9 and TRBJ2-5, with TRBD2 matching 7 junction bases. The origin of this receptor is an older woman with multiple sclerosis. Input material: PBMCs. The sequenced DNA: TGTGCCAGCAGCTTAGGCGGGACTACAGAGTACCAAGAGACCCAGTACTTC. It is translated as CASSLGGTTEYQETQYF.